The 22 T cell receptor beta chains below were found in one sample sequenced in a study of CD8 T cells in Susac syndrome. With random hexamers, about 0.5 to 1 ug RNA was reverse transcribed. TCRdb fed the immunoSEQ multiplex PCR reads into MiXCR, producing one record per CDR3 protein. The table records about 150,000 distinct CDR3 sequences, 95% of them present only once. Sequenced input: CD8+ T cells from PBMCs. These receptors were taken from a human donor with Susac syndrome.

The CDR3 bases are TGTGCCAGCAGTCCCCGGACAGGTACTCCCTACGAGCAGTACTTC. It is translated as CASSPRTGTPYEQYF. The chain uses TRBV12-3 or TRBV12-4 and TRBJ2-7; 7 bases match TRBD1. J lost 2 bases, V lost 5 bases, and 9 bases had no gene match. The CDR3 is 15 amino acids.

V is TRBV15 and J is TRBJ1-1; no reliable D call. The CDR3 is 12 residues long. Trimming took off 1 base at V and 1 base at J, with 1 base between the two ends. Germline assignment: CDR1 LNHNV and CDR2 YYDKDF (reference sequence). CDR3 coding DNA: TGTGCCACCAGCAGAGGGAACACTGAAGCTTTCTTT. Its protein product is CATSRGNTEAFF.

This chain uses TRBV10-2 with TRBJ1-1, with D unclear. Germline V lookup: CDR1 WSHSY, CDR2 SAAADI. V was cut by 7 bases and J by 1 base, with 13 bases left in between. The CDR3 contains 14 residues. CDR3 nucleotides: TGCGCCAGCACCGAGCACACTCCGAACACTGAAGCTTTCTTT. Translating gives CASTEHTPNTEAFF.

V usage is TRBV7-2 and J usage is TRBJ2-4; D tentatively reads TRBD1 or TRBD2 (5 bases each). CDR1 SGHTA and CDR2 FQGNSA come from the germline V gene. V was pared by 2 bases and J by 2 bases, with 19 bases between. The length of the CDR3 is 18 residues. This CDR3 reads CASSLRTVPWGTKNIQYF. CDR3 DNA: TGTGCCAGCAGCTTAAGGACTGTACCTTGGGGGACCAAAAACATTCAGTACTTC.

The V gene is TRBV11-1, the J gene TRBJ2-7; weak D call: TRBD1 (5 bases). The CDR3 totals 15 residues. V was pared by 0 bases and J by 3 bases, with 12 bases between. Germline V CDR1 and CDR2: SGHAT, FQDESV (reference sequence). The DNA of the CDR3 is TGTGCCAGCAGCTTAGCGGGGCCTATATTCTACGAGCAGTACTTC. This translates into CASSLAGPIFYEQYF. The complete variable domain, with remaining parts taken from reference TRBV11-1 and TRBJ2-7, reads EAEVAQSPRYKITEKSQAVAFWCDPISGHATLYWYRQILGQGPELLVQFQDESVVDDSQLPKDRFSAERLKGVDSTLKIQPAELGDSAMYLCASSLAGPIFYEQYFGPGTRLTVT.

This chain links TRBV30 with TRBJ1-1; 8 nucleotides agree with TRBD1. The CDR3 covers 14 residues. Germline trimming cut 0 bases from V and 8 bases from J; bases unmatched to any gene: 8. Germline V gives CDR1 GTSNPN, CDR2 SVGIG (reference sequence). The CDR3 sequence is CAWSVPTGALEAFF. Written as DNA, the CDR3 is TGTGCCTGGAGTGTACCGACAGGGGCCCTCGAAGCTTTCTTT.

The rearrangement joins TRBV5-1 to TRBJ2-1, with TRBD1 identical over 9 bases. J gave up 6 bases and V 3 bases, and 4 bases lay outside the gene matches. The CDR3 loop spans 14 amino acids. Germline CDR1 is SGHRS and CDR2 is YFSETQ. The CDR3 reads CASSSGTGFNEQFF. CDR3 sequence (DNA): TGCGCCAGCAGCTCCGGGACAGGGTTCAATGAGCAGTTCTTC.

The CDR3 here is CAWSLGVGNQPQHF. The CDR3 region has the DNA TGTGCCTGGAGTTTAGGGGTGGGCAATCAGCCCCAGCATTTT. The chain couples TRBV30 to TRBJ1-5; the D gene is possibly TRBD1 (5 bases). Germline-derived CDR1 and CDR2 are GTSNPN and SVGIG (reference sequence). This CDR3 has 14 residues. Trimming cost V 2 bases and J 2 bases, with 10 bases left between them.

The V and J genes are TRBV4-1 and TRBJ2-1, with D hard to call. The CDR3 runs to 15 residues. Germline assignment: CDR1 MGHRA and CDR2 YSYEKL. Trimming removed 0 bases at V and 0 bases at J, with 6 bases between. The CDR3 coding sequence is TGCGCCAGCAGCCAAGACTCGAGCTCCTACAATGAGCAGTTCTTC. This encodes CASSQDSSSYNEQFF.

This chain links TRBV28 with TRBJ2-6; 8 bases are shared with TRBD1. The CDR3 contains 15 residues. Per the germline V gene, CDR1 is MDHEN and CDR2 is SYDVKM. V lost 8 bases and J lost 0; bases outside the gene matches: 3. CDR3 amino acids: CASRDRSSGANVLTF. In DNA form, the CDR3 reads TGTGCCAGCCGGGACAGGAGCTCTGGGGCCAACGTCCTGACTTTC. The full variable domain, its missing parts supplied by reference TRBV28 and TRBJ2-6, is DVKVTQSSRYLVKRTGEKVFLECVQDMDHENMFWYRQDPGLGLRLIYFSYDVKMKEKGDIPEGYSVSREKKERFSLILESASTNQTSMYLCASRDRSSGANVLTFGAGSRLTVL.

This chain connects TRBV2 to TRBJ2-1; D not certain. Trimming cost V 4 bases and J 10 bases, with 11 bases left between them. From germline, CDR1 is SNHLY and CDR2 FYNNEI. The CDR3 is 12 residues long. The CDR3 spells CASSGMWQEQFF. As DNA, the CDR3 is TGTGCCAGCAGTGGCATGTGGCAGGAGCAGTTCTTC.

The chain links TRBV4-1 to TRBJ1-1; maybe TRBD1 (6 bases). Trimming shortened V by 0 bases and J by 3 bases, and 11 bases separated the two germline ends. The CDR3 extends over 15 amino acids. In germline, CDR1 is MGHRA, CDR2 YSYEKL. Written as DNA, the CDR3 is TGCGCCAGCAGCCAAGAGGGGGCGGGATACACTGAAGCTTTCTTT. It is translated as CASSQEGAGYTEAFF.

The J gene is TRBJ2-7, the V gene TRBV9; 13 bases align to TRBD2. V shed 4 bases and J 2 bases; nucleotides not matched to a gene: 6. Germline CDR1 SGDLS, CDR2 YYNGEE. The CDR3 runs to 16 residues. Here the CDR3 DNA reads TGTGCCAGCAGCACGAGGACTAGCGGGGGTACCTACGAGCAGTACTTC. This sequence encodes CASSTRTSGGTYEQYF.

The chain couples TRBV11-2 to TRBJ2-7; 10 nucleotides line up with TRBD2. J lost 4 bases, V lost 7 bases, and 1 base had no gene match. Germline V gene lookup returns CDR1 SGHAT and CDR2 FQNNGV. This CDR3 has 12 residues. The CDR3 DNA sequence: TGTGCCAGCACTAGCGGGAGATACGAGCAGTACTTC. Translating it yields CASTSGRYEQYF.

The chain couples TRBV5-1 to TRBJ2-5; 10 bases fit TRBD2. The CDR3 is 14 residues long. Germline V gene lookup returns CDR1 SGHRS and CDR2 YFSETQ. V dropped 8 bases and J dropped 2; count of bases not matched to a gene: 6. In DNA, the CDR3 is TGCGCCAGTTGGACTAGCGGAGAACAAGAGACCCAGTACTTC. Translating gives CASWTSGEQETQYF.

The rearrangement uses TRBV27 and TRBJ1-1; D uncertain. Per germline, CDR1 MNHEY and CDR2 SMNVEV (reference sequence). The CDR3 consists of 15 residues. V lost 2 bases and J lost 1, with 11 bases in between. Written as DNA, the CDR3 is TGTGCCAGCAGTTTAGCTGGAGTTTCGAACACTGAAGCTTTCTTT. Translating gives CASSLAGVSNTEAFF.

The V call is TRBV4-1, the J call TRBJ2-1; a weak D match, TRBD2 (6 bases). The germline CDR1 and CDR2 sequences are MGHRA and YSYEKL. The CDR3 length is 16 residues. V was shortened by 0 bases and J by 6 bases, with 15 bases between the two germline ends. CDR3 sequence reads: CASSQEGGAGLNEQFF. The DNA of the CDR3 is TGCGCCAGCAGCCAAGAGGGTGGGGCGGGGCTCAATGAGCAGTTCTTC.

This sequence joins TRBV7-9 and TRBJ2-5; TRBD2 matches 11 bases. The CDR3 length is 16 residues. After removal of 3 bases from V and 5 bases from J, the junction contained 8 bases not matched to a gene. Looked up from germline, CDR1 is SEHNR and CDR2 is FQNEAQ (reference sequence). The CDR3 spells CASSFLAGGPGETQYF. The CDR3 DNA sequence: TGTGCCAGCAGCTTTCTAGCGGGAGGACCTGGGGAGACCCAGTACTTC.

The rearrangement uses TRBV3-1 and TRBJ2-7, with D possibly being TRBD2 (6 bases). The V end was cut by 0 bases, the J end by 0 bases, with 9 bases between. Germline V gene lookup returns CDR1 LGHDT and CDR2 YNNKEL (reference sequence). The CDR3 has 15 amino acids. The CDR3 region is CASSQDPGLSYEQYF. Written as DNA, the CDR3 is TGTGCCAGCAGCCAAGATCCGGGACTCTCCTACGAGCAGTACTTC.

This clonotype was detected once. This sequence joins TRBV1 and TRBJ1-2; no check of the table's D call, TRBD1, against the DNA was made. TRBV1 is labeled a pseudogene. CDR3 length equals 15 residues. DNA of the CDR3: TGCACCAACACGTTGGGGGCCTCTCCTTACTATGGCTACACCTTC. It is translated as CTNTLGASPYYGYTF.

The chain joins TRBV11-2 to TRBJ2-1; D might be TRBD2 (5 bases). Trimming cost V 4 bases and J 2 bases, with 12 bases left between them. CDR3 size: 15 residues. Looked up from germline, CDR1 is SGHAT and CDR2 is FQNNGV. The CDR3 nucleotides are TGTGCCAGCAGCTCCCTCGGAGGCGCCTACAATGAGCAGTTCTTC. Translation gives CASSSLGGAYNEQFF. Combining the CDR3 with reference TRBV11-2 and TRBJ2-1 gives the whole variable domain EAGVAQSPRYKIIEKRQSVAFWCNPISGHATLYWYQQILGQGPKLLIQFQNNGVVDDSQLPKDRFSAERLKGVDSTLKIQPAKLEDSAVYLCASSSLGGAYNEQFFGPGTRLTVL.

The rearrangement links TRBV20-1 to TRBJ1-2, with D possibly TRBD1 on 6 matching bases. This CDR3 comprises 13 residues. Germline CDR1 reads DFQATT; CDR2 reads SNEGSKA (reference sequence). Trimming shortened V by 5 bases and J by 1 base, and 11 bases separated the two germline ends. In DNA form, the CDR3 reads TGCAGTGCTCAAGGGGGGGATAACTATGGCTACACCTTC. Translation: CSAQGGDNYGYTF.